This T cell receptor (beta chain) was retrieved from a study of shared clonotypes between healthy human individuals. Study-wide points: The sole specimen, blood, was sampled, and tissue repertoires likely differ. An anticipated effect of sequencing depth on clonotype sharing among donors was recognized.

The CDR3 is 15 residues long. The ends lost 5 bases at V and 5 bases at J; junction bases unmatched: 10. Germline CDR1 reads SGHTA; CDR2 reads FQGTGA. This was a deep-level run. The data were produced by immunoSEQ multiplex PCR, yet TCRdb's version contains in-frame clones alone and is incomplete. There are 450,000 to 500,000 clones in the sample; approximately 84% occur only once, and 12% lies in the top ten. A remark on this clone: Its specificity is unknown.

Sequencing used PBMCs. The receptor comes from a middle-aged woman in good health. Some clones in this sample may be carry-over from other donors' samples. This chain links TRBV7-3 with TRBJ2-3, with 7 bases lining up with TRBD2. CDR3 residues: CASSPYVGGGDTQYF. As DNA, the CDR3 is TGTGCCAGCAGCCCTTACGTGGGCGGGGGAGATACGCAGTATTTT.